This T cell receptor (beta chain) was retrieved from a study of cytomegalovirus exposure and HLA in healthy donors. Primers: 60 Vbeta forward and 13 Jbeta reverse. Sequencing was performed with immunoSEQ multiplex PCR; in TCRdb, only in-frame clones are kept and a portion is missing. The table has 130,000 to 150,000 clones, 73% seen once; the top ten hold around 14%. Germline V gene sequence: CDR1 SGHRS, CDR2 YFSETQ. The CDR3 loop spans 18 amino acids. With 1 base clipped from V and 0 bases from J, the junction kept 10 bases outside the gene matches. Sequenced material: PBMCs. This sequence originates from a human donor in good health. This chain uses TRBV5-1 with TRBJ2-1; 7 bases fit TRBD2. CDR3 bases: TGCGCCAGCAGCTTGACCCCTGGTCGGGAGGACTCCTACAATGAGCAGTTCTTC. It codes for CASSLTPGREDSYNEQFF.